The sequence of this TCR beta chain was determined in a study of cytomegalovirus exposure and HLA in healthy donors. About the study: The roughly 120 validation repertoires, a later analysis reported, used the same platform as the 666 first-cohort repertoires.

As concerns this clone: Its antigen is still unknown.

The CDR3 is 14 residues long. The trim removed 0 bases at V and 6 bases at J, leaving 5 bases unmatched. CDR1 is SGDLS, CDR2 YYNGEE, per germline. Points from the study as a whole: Investigators reported approximately 170 TCR beta chains as tied to cytomegalovirus. A few CMV-associated chains were confirmed in vitro to be specific for CMV antigens. The majority of TCR sequences were rare, yet some public TCRs appeared in many donors.

The protocol was immunoSEQ multiplex PCR, while the TCRdb copy is restricted to in-frame clones and leaves out a portion. The top ten clones hold 0.37% of a sample with some 250,000 clones, around 87% of them seen once. Material for sequencing was PBMCs. The V gene is TRBV9, the J gene TRBJ1-2, with 7 bases lining up with TRBD1. This TCR came from a woman aged 18-29 years in good health and CMV-seronegative. The CDR3, as DNA: TGTGCCAGCAGCGTAGGGGGGACAGTCCATGGCTACACCTTC. Translated, it gives CASSVGGTVHGYTF.